This record concerns one TCR beta chain sequence. Its antigen has not been determined. It has no much larger one-base neighbor in the sample; base qualities were not kept. The library was obtained by PCR. Sequencing took place on an Illumina HiSeq 2500. To normalize quantification of the TCRbeta repertoire, the TCR libraries were built with molecular barcoding that relied on unique molecular identifiers. TCRdb trimmed public reads at Q25 via fastp, called clones via MiXCR and kept in-frame beta chains. Merged by CDR3 protein, the rows form single entries marked with the most common genes and DNA. The table for this sample lists 600,000 to 700,000 distinct CDR3 sequences; roughly 17% of them were counted only once. The ten largest make up about 1.1% of the sample. This sample is drawn from a study of T-cell reconstitution after alpha-beta-depleted transplantation in children (TCRdb year 2016). Turning to the overall study: Using TCR repertoire profiling, the study followed T-cell immune reconstitution in a quantitative way in children after TCRalphabeta/CD19-depleted allogeneic hematopoietic cell transplantation.

The V and J ends are trimmed by 0 bases and 1 base, leaving 7 bases between them. From the cysteine up to the phenylalanine, the CDR3 has a length of 14 residues. Of all the DNA, just the CDR3 is kept, 42 bases in frame from base 1. CDR1 and CDR2 are read off the germline V gene (reference sequence) as GTSNPN and SVGIG. This TCR derives from a human donor who donated a stem cell graft to a child with acute myeloid leukemia. The chain was built from TRBV30 and TRBJ2-1; the D gene is perhaps TRBD1, on 6 matching bases. The source material was PBMCs from the stem cell graft donor, sampled from the stem cell graft. For the CDR3, the sequence is CAWSVRGSYNEQFF. The DNA sequence is as follows: TGTGCCTGGAGTGTAAGGGGGTCCTACAATGAGCAGTTCTTC.